The subject of this entry is one T cell receptor beta chain. This record belongs to a study of T cells expressing NK-cell markers. Study-wide background: According to the study, TCR beta repertoires originated from sorted CD3+CD56+NKG2C+, CD3+CD56+NKG2C- and CD3+CD56-NKG2C+ T cells. Sequenced donors, eight in total, included seven who were HCMV-seropositive and one who was seronegative.

The germline gives CDR1 MNHNS, CDR2 SASEGT. The CDR3 sequence is 16 residues long. TCRdb re-called the 5' RACE reads; every CDR3 protein appears as one record, without DNA. In all, the sample yields some 120,000 distinct CDR3 sequences. V is TRBV6-1 and J is TRBJ2-1; lacking DNA, the TRBD1 call made by TCRdb goes unchecked. Sequenced material: blood T cells: a sorted CD56 or NKG2C T cell subset, CD4+ or CD8+ T cells, or bulk PBMC T cells (not recorded which). The receptor's source is a woman between 18 and 70 years old in good health. CDR3 protein: CASSEISGSLYNEQFF.